One TCR beta chain is described in this entry. This CDR3 has 16 residues. V was trimmed by 0 bases and J by 3 bases, leaving 14 bases between them. Germline V gene data show CDR1 as SGHRS and CDR2 as YFSETQ. These data belong to a study of T-cell reconstitution after alpha-beta-depleted transplantation in children. Using unique molecular identifiers, the investigators prepared the TCRbeta library. TCRdb analysed the PCR reads with MiXCR anew, one entry per CDR3 protein. The repertoire holds more than 500,000 distinct CDR3 sequences, about an eighth seen once, with around 15% in the top ten. The chain couples TRBV5-1 to TRBJ2-3; D may be TRBD1 (6 bases). Material: PBMCs, mostly from graft donor cells, obtained 180 days after TCRalphabeta/CD19-depleted stem cell transplant. This receptor was identified in a female patient aged 2 to 10 who had a stem cell transplant for aplastic anemia, so the T cells may come from the graft donor. CDR3 sequence: CASSLEAGVRTDTQYF. As DNA, the CDR3 is TGCGCCAGCAGCTTGGAGGCAGGGGTTAGGACAGATACGCAGTATTTT.